The 16 T cell receptor beta chains below all came from one sample that was sequenced in a study of beta chain features in type 1 diabetes. Expressed TCRB transcripts got sequenced, as all isolated RNA was reverse transcribed. Clones were read by immunoSEQ multiplex PCR, and TCRdb kept only the in-frame ones, dropping some. The data show hundreds of thousands of clones, roughly 16% seen once. Sequencing was carried out using naive CD4+ T cells from blood. These TCRs come from a woman aged 18 to 35 in good health.

The chain carries TRBV13 and TRBJ2-7; D is ambiguous. The CDR3 length is 16 residues. The V end lost 4 bases, the J end lost 6 bases, and 22 bases lay between the germline ends. In germline, CDR1 is PRHDT, CDR2 FYEKMQ (reference sequence). The CDR3 nucleotides read TGTGCCAGCAGCTCCTATAGGCTCCCGCGCCGGAGCGAGCAGTACTTC. Translation: CASSSYRLPRRSEQYF.

This clone was counted only a few times. This rearrangement joins TRBV5-6 to TRBJ1-2; D unclear. The germline V gene has CDR1 SGHDT and CDR2 YYEEEE. The length of the CDR3 is 13 residues. V was clipped by 4 bases and J by 3 bases, with 10 bases between them. The CDR3 here is CASSGDLYYGYTF. CDR3 coding DNA: TGTGCCAGCAGCGGAGACCTCTACTATGGCTACACCTTC.

This clone was seen a few times. The J gene is TRBJ2-3, the V gene TRBV2; 13 bases align to TRBD2. The CDR3 totals 16 residues. With 4 bases clipped from V and 1 base from J, the junction kept 2 bases outside the gene matches. From germline, CDR1 is SNHLY and CDR2 FYNNEI. CDR3 sequence reads: CASSGTSGSRTDTQYF. For the CDR3, the DNA is TGTGCCAGCAGTGGGACTAGCGGGAGTCGCACAGATACGCAGTATTTT.

This chain joins TRBV25-1 and TRBJ1-1; TRBD1 matches 7 bases. J lost 1 base, V lost 6 bases, and 11 bases had no gene match. This CDR3 is 16 amino acids long. Germline CDR1 is MGHDK and CDR2 is SYGVNS. CDR3 nucleotide sequence: TGTGCCAGCAGCCAAGACAAGTGGACAGGGAACACTGAAGCTTTCTTT. It translates to CASSQDKWTGNTEAFF.

This clone has only a few counts. Different DNA sequences within this sample yield the same CDR3. This chain connects TRBV9 to TRBJ2-3; unclear D gene. Trimming took 0 bases from V and 1 from J, leaving 6 bases between them. CDR1 and CDR2 (germline): SGDLS, YYNGEE. The CDR3 covers 14 residues. The CDR3 here is CASSVDLGTDTQYF. CDR3 DNA sequence: TGTGCCAGCAGCGTAGACCTAGGCACAGATACGCAGTATTTT.

The CDR3 sequence: CASSSGGAATDTQYF. The CDR3 nucleotides are TGCGCCAGCAGCTCTGGCGGCGCCGCCACAGATACGCAGTATTTT. The chain combines TRBV5-1 with TRBJ2-3; D remains unclear. V gave up 3 bases and J gave up 2 bases, with 13 bases separating them. Germline assignment: CDR1 SGHRS and CDR2 YFSETQ. The CDR3 covers 15 residues.

V gene TRBV9 combines with J gene TRBJ2-7, with D possibly being TRBD1 (5 bases). From germline, CDR1 is SGDLS and CDR2 YYNGEE. Deletions cut 4 bases from V and 6 bases from J, with 14 bases between. The CDR3 covers 13 residues. The CDR3 region has the DNA TGTGCCAGCAGCTTCGTGGGGCAGGGCGAGCAGTACTTC. This encodes CASSFVGQGEQYF.

This clone was counted between two and nine times. The gene calls are TRBV21-1 and TRBJ2-1; the table's D call, TRBD2, was not checked against the DNA. TRBV21-1 represents a pseudogene. The CDR3 is made up of 18 amino acids. CDR3 amino acids: CASSKVALLAGWLNEQFF. CDR3 sequence (DNA): TGTGCCAGCAGCAAAGTTGCCCTACTAGCGGGATGGCTCAATGAGCAGTTCTTC.

This clone was counted a few times. The rearrangement joins TRBV4-2 to TRBJ1-1, with a tentative D call TRBD1 (5 bases). V lost 2 bases and J 4 bases, leaving 17 bases between the germline ends. Germline V gene sequence: CDR1 LGHNA, CDR2 YNFKEQ. CDR3 length: 16 residues. In DNA, the CDR3 is TGTGCCAGCAGCCAAAGTCCTGTGTGGGGGGGCACTGAAGCTTTCTTT. Its protein is CASSQSPVWGGTEAFF.

The rearrangement uses TRBV4-1 and TRBJ1-4; perhaps TRBD1 as D (6 bases). Germline CDR1 reads MGHRA; CDR2 reads YSYEKL. V was cut by 1 base and J by 4 bases, with 16 bases left in between. CDR3 length: 17 amino acids. As DNA, the CDR3 is TGCGCCAGCAGCCAAGTACGTCAACAGGGCTATAATGAAAAACTGTTTTTT. Encoded protein: CASSQVRQQGYNEKLFF.

The gene calls are TRBV5-4 and TRBJ2-5; TRBD1 agrees at 10 bases. The DNA end is a closer match to TRBJ2-7, so the J assignment may be wrong. In germline, CDR1 is SGHNT, CDR2 YYREEE (reference sequence). The CDR3 covers 14 residues. The CDR3 coding sequence is TGTGCCAGCAGCCACCGGGACAGGGGACGCGAGCAGTACTTC. Protein sequence: CASSHRDRGREQYF.

This clone was found a few times. The DNA for the CDR3 is TGTGCCAGCAGGGGGACAGGGGGCTCCTACGAGCAGTACTTC. Residues: CASRGTGGSYEQYF. This chain uses TRBV6-6 with TRBJ2-7; TRBD1 agrees at 11 bases. The germline V gene has CDR1 MNHNY and CDR2 SVGAGI (reference sequence). The ends lost 6 bases at V and 0 bases at J; junction bases unmatched: 1. The CDR3 sequence is 14 residues long.

The sample holds a few counts of this clone. This sequence joins TRBV2 and TRBJ2-1; tentatively, D is TRBD1 (6 bases). Trimming cost V 6 bases and J 5 bases, with 17 bases left between them. CDR3 size: 15 residues. From germline, CDR1 is SNHLY and CDR2 FYNNEI. The CDR3 is CASRARTEKHNEQFF. The CDR3 DNA sequence: TGTGCCAGCAGGGCGCGGACAGAGAAACACAATGAGCAGTTCTTC.

A few counts support this clone. The chain combines TRBV27 with TRBJ2-7, with 7 nucleotides matching TRBD1. CDR1 and CDR2 (germline): MNHEY, SMNVEV (reference sequence). V shed 6 bases and J 4 bases; nucleotides not matched to a gene: 9. This CDR3 is built from 14 residues. CDR3 loop: CASSRQGSLYEQYF. The CDR3 DNA sequence: TGTGCCAGCAGCCGACAGGGTTCACTATACGAGCAGTACTTC.

The J gene is TRBJ1-6, the V gene TRBV6-5; TRBD1 matches at 7 bases. Germline V gives CDR1 MNHEY, CDR2 SVGAGI. This CDR3 contains 14 residues. With V trimmed by 7 bases and J by 12 bases, 12 bases remained unmatched. The CDR3: CASTTLEGALPLHF. The DNA of the CDR3 is TGTGCCAGCACTACGTTAGAGGGGGCTCTACCCCTCCACTTT.

This chain uses TRBV2 with TRBJ1-3; a weak D match, TRBD1 (5 bases). Germline V CDR1 and CDR2: SNHLY, FYNNEI. This CDR3 region has 15 residues. The V and J ends lost 7 bases and 0 bases respectively, with 13 bases between them. The DNA for the CDR3 is TGTGCCAGCACGACCGACAGCATCTCTGGAAACACCATATATTTT. Translated, it gives CASTTDSISGNTIYF.